What follows are 24 T cell receptor beta chains derived from one specimen sequenced in a study of control samples from healthy donors and cancer patients. TCRdb's copy holds only in-frame clones and misses some; the assay was immunoSEQ multiplex PCR. The table has 79,000 or so clones, 85% to 90% seen once. The sequenced sample was PBMCs. The receptors derive from a woman aged 45 to 65 with colorectal cancer.

This clone has just one count. The chain is built from TRBV7-2 and TRBJ1-1, with D perhaps TRBD1 (6 bases). Germline-derived CDR1 and CDR2 are SGHTA and FQGNSA. The CDR3 sequence is 15 residues long. Trimming pared 2 bases from V and 4 bases from J, leaving 14 bases between. In DNA form, the CDR3 reads TGTGCCAGCAGCTTATACAGGGATCGGGGCACTGAAGCTTTCTTT. As protein: CASSLYRDRGTEAFF.

This clone was seen only once. The chain employs TRBV4-2 and TRBJ2-5; D not resolved. The ends were cut back, 0 bases at V and 5 bases at J, with 10 bases in the middle. This CDR3 spans 14 amino acids. CDR1 and CDR2 (germline): LGHNA, YNFKEQ. This CDR3 reads CASSQERAKETQYF. The CDR3 DNA is TGTGCCAGCAGCCAAGAAAGGGCTAAGGAGACCCAGTACTTC.

CDR3 loop: CASSTGYGTQYF. CDR3 DNA sequence: TGTGCCAGTAGTACGGGTTACGGTACGCAGTATTTT. V usage is TRBV19 and J usage is TRBJ2-3; D gene unclear. CDR1 and CDR2 from the germline V gene are LNHDA and SQIVND (reference sequence). CDR3 size: 12 residues. Trimming left V 4 bases short and J 8 bases short, with 10 bases between.

This clone was counted a single time. Here the CDR3 DNA reads TGTGCCAGCAGGCCGTCAGAGAACTATGGCTACACCTTC. It is translated as CASRPSENYGYTF. The J gene is TRBJ1-2, the V gene TRBV6-5; D gene uncertain. The V gene's germline CDR1 is MNHEY and CDR2 SVGAGI. The length of the CDR3 is 13 residues. Trimming took 6 bases from V and 2 from J, leaving 10 bases between them.

This clone is a singleton in its sample. This chain joins TRBV4-1 and TRBJ1-4; 9 positions agree with TRBD1. V shed 4 bases and J 6 bases; nucleotides not matched to a gene: 9. The CDR3 loop spans 16 amino acids. Germline V gene sequence: CDR1 MGHRA, CDR2 YSYEKL. The CDR3, as DNA: TGCGCCAGCAGCCCTTTCGGACAGGGGAGGGATGAAAAACTGTTTTTT. It translates to CASSPFGQGRDEKLFF.

This sequence joins TRBV6-5 and TRBJ1-3, with a weak D call TRBD1 (6 bases). The CDR3 totals 13 residues. V lost 7 bases, J lost 1 base, and 8 bases lay in between. From germline, CDR1 is MNHEY and CDR2 SVGAGI. This CDR3 is CASTTGSGNTIYF. In nucleotides, the CDR3 is TGTGCCAGCACCACAGGGTCTGGAAACACCATATATTTT.

The chain joins TRBV30 to TRBJ2-6; D unresolved. V shed 3 bases and J shed 0 bases, with 6 bases lying between them. Germline CDR1 GTSNPN, CDR2 SVGIG (reference sequence). The CDR3 loop spans 14 amino acids. The CDR3 region is CAWSLYSGANVLTF. The CDR3 bases are TGTGCCTGGAGCTTATACTCTGGGGCCAACGTCCTGACTTTC. Filled out from reference TRBV30 and TRBJ2-6, the complete variable domain reads SQTIHQWPATLVQPVGSPLSLECTVEGTSNPNLYWYRQAAGRGLQLLFYSVGIGQISSEVPQNLSASRPQDRQFILSSKKLLLSDSGFYLCAWSLYSGANVLTFGAGSRLTVL.

This clone was seen only once. Other nucleotide sequences from this sample produce the same CDR3. The rearrangement links TRBV9 to TRBJ1-4; D perhaps matches TRBD1 (6 bases). CDR1 SGDLS and CDR2 YYNGEE come from the germline V gene. Trimming cost V 0 bases and J 5 bases, with 8 bases left between them. The CDR3 runs 14 residues. The CDR3 here is CASSVGGANEKLFF. In DNA, the CDR3 is TGTGCCAGCAGCGTAGGGGGGGCGAATGAAAAACTGTTTTTT.

The table lists this clone with a few counts. The chain carries TRBV2 and TRBJ1-5; 10 nucleotides agree with TRBD1. This CDR3 has 14 amino acids. J gave up 3 bases and V 9 bases, and 5 bases lay outside the gene matches. The V gene's germline CDR1 is SNHLY and CDR2 FYNNEI. In nucleotides, the CDR3 is TGTGCCAGGGGGGGACAGGGGTTCAATCAGCCCCAGCATTTT. Translation: CARGGQGFNQPQHF.

The chain couples TRBV4-1 to TRBJ1-4; D not resolved. Germline V CDR1 and CDR2: MGHRA, YSYEKL. Between the trimmed V and J ends, which lost 7 bases and 4 bases, there was a span of 10 bases. The CDR3 spans 13 residues. CDR3 bases: TGCGCCAGCACGGGAATCGGTAATGAAAAACTGTTTTTT. This gives the protein CASTGIGNEKLFF.

This chain joins TRBV28 and TRBJ1-2; 7 bases match TRBD1. Germline CDR1 is MDHEN and CDR2 is SYDVKM. The V and J ends lost 5 bases and 6 bases, in that order; junction bases with no gene match: 9. The CDR3 extends over 14 amino acids. In DNA form, the CDR3 reads TGTGCCAGCAGTATTGTGGGGACAGATGATGGCTACACCTTC. Its translation is CASSIVGTDDGYTF.

V and J are TRBV24-1 and TRBJ2-5; D is unclear. The length of the CDR3 is 13 residues. V gave up 2 bases and J gave up 2 bases, with 5 bases separating them. Germline V gene data show CDR1 as KGHDR and CDR2 as SFDVKD. In DNA form, the CDR3 reads TGTGCCACCAGTGATTCGGCGCAAGAGACCCAGTACTTC. The encoded protein is CATSDSAQETQYF.

This clone was picked up one time. J is TRBJ1-2 and V is TRBV6-4, with D possibly TRBD1 on 6 matching bases. This CDR3 is 15 amino acids long. The germline V gene encodes CDR1 MRHNA and CDR2 SNTAGT. V shed 0 bases and J shed 2 bases, with 10 bases lying between them. DNA of the CDR3: TGTGCCAGCAGTGACTCGAGGGGGGCCAACTATGGCTACACCTTC. Its protein is CASSDSRGANYGYTF.

This chain uses TRBV21-1 with TRBJ1-5; the D segment call TRBD1 is taken from the table without a DNA check. TRBV21-1 is a pseudogene locus. The CDR3 totals 16 residues. The DNA for the CDR3 is TGTGCCAGCAGCAACCGGAAACAGGGGAGCAATCAGCCCCAGCATTTT. This sequence encodes CASSNRKQGSNQPQHF.

The gene calls are TRBV28 and TRBJ1-1, with TRBD1 matching over 8 bases. V lost 5 bases and J lost 7; bases outside the gene matches: 12. CDR1 is MDHEN and CDR2 is SYDVKM in the germline V gene. The CDR3 totals 15 residues. The CDR3 loop reads CASSTQNRGLGEAFF. CDR3 DNA sequence: TGTGCCAGCAGTACGCAAAACAGGGGGTTAGGTGAAGCTTTCTTT.

This sequence joins TRBV28 and TRBJ1-2, with a tentative D call TRBD1 (5 bases). CDR3 size: 13 residues. The V and J ends lost 7 bases and 5 bases respectively, with 14 bases between them. Germline V lookup: CDR1 MDHEN, CDR2 SYDVKM. This chain's CDR3 is CASTPDSLYGYTF. CDR3 sequence (DNA): TGTGCCAGCACCCCCGACAGCCTGTATGGCTACACCTTC.

The chain recombines TRBV9 with TRBJ1-1; D remains unclear. This CDR3 is built from 14 residues. CDR1 and CDR2 from the germline V gene are SGDLS and YYNGEE. Trimming pared 2 bases from V and 1 base from J, leaving 9 bases between. The CDR3 DNA is TGTGCCAGCAGCGTCGGACTCCCGAACACTGAAGCTTTCTTT. Its translation: CASSVGLPNTEAFF.

The rearrangement uses TRBV5-1 and TRBJ2-5; TRBD2 matches at 7 bases. This CDR3 comprises 15 residues. CDR1 is SGHRS and CDR2 is YFSETQ in the germline V gene. V shed 4 bases, J shed 5 bases, and the junction held 11 bases outside the gene matches. The CDR3 sequence is CASSPTSWGLETQYF. CDR3 DNA: TGCGCCAGCAGCCCGACTAGCTGGGGTTTGGAGACCCAGTACTTC.

The chain recombines TRBV12-5 with TRBJ1-2; D is undetermined. The CDR3 spans 13 residues. Germline CDR1 reads LGHNT; CDR2 reads FRNRAP. The V end was cut by 1 base, the J end by 1 base, with 4 bases between. For the CDR3, the DNA is TGTGCTAGTGGTTTGGAACTTAACTATGGCTACACCTTC. It translates to CASGLELNYGYTF.

The V gene is TRBV18, the J gene TRBJ1-2; 8 bases are shared with TRBD1. V lost 4 bases and J lost 1; bases outside the gene matches: 20. The length of the CDR3 is 20 residues. CDR1 is KGHSH, CDR2 LQKENI, per germline. This CDR3 is CASSLTSGTGGLSGNYGYTF. The CDR3 DNA reads as TGTGCCAGCTCACTAACTTCCGGGACAGGCGGACTTAGTGGTAACTATGGCTACACCTTC.

This chain joins TRBV5-1 and TRBJ1-6; no definite D call. The length of the CDR3 is 15 residues. Trimming stripped 5 bases from V and 7 bases from J, with 16 bases between. Germline V CDR1 and CDR2: SGHRS, YFSETQ. The DNA of the CDR3 is TGCGCCAGCAGTATTAACAGCGAGAAAAATTCACCCCTCCACTTT. Its protein is CASSINSEKNSPLHF.

The J gene is TRBJ1-3, the V gene TRBV6-6; D possibly corresponds to TRBD1 (5 bases). Germline CDR1 MNHNY, CDR2 SVGAGI (reference sequence). V was shortened by 5 bases and J by 4 bases, with 18 bases between the two germline ends. This CDR3 is 16 amino acids long. The CDR3, as DNA: TGTGCCAGCAGTCGATATGTAGGGGTGGCCGGAAACACCATATATTTT. Its translation is CASSRYVGVAGNTIYF.

The chain links TRBV14 to TRBJ1-3; unclear D gene. CDR3 length: 16 amino acids. Germline loops: CDR1 SGHDN, CDR2 FVKESK. Trimming stripped 2 bases from V and 0 bases from J, with 11 bases between. The DNA for the CDR3 is TGTGCCAGCAGCCAACGCTACAGTTACTCTGGAAACACCATATATTTT. This gives the protein CASSQRYSYSGNTIYF.

The rearrangement links TRBV14 to TRBJ1-5; possible D gene TRBD1, 6 bases. CDR1 is SGHDN, CDR2 FVKESK, per germline. The CDR3 is 14 residues long. Trimming removed 8 bases at V and 3 bases at J, with 14 bases between. The CDR3 sequence is CASRATGANQPQHF. In nucleotides, the CDR3 is TGTGCCAGCCGCGCGACAGGTGCCAATCAGCCCCAGCATTTT. Using reference TRBV14 and TRBJ1-5 for the parts outside the CDR3, the full variable domain is EAGVTQFPSHSVIEKGQTVTLRCDPISGHDNLYWYRRVMGKEIKFLLHFVKESKQDESGMPNNRFLAERTGGTYSTLKVQPAELEDSGVYFCASRATGANQPQHFGDGTRLSIL.